Listed below are T cell receptor beta chains from one sample, sequenced in a study of T cell responses to AZD1222 COVID-19 vaccine. Assay used: immunoSEQ multiplex PCR; TCRdb lists only in-frame clones, some missing. The table lists 150,000 to 200,000 clones, 90% to 95% of them singletons. The sample consisted of peripheral blood, taken on day 0 of AZD1222 vaccination. Receptors were obtained from an adult in good health. Both conserved end residues are part of each CDR3. A D gene is named only where the DNA matches it firmly. Clone size is given for some rows only: seen once, a few or many times, or a class if the clone is expanded.

V gene: TRBV5-1
J gene: TRBJ1-1
D gene: .
clone size: .
CDR3 protein: CASSAGLIVGNTEAFF
CDR3 DNA: TGCGCCAGCAGCGCCGGACTGATTGTGGGTAACACTGAAGCTTTCTTT

V gene: TRBV6-4
J gene: TRBJ2-1
D gene: TRBD2
clone size: .
CDR3 protein: CASSSLAGHPYNEQFF
CDR3 DNA: TGTGCCAGCAGTTCACTAGCGGGACACCCTTACAATGAGCAGTTCTTC

V gene: TRBV11-2
J gene: TRBJ1-1
D gene: .
clone size: .
CDR3 protein: CASSRSDTEAFF
CDR3 DNA: TGTGCCAGCTCTAGGTCCGACACTGAAGCTTTCTTT

V gene: TRBV28
J gene: TRBJ2-5
D gene: .
clone size: .
CDR3 protein: CASRRTRGAETQETQYF
CDR3 DNA: TGTGCCAGCAGGCGGACCCGGGGTGCGGAGACACAAGAGACCCAGTACTTC

V gene: TRBV5-1
J gene: TRBJ1-3
D gene: .
clone size: .
CDR3 protein: CASSLYGATGNTIYF
CDR3 DNA: TGCGCCAGCAGCTTGTACGGGGCTACTGGAAACACCATATATTTT

V gene: TRBV18
J gene: TRBJ2-7
D gene: .
clone size: .
CDR3 protein: CASSPVGTSYEQYF
CDR3 DNA: TGTGCCAGCTCACCGGTCGGGACCAGCTACGAGCAGTACTTC

V gene: TRBV5-1
J gene: TRBJ2-1
D gene: .
clone size: .
CDR3 protein: CASYQSGPYNEQFF
CDR3 DNA: TGCGCCAGCTACCAGAGCGGTCCCTACAATGAGCAGTTCTTC

V gene: TRBV7-9
J gene: TRBJ2-3
D gene: TRBD2
clone size: .
CDR3 protein: CASSLVAGGYTDTQYF
CDR3 DNA: TGTGCCAGCAGCTTAGTAGCGGGGGGGTACACAGATACGCAGTATTTT

V gene: TRBV23-1
J gene: TRBJ1-2
D gene: .
clone size: .
CDR3 protein: CASSPGGRYGYTF
CDR3 DNA: TGCGCCAGCAGCCCCGGGGGCAGGTATGGCTACACCTTC

V gene: TRBV19
J gene: TRBJ1-2
D gene: .
clone size: .
CDR3 protein: CASSMGRVYGYTF
CDR3 DNA: TGTGCCAGTAGTATGGGTAGGGTCTATGGCTACACCTTC

V gene: TRBV27
J gene: TRBJ1-2
D gene: TRBD1
clone size: .
CDR3 protein: CASSALGTVNYGYTF
CDR3 DNA: TGTGCCAGCAGTGCCCTCGGGACAGTAAACTATGGCTACACCTTC

V gene: TRBV5-4
J gene: TRBJ2-2
D gene: TRBD1
clone size: .
CDR3 protein: CASRTGGTNTGELFF
CDR3 DNA: TGTGCCAGCAGGACAGGGGGCACGAACACCGGGGAGCTGTTTTTT

V gene: TRBV28
J gene: TRBJ1-2
D gene: TRBD1
clone size: .
CDR3 protein: CASRGGQGTYGYTF
CDR3 DNA: TGTGCCAGCAGAGGTGGACAGGGAACATATGGCTACACCTTC

V gene: TRBV30
J gene: TRBJ1-3
D gene: .
clone size: .
CDR3 protein: CAWGTTGLSGNTIYF
CDR3 DNA: TGTGCCTGGGGAACTACAGGGCTCTCTGGAAACACCATATATTTT

V gene: TRBV2
J gene: TRBJ1-5
D gene: .
clone size: few
CDR3 protein: CASSEVQVIDQPQHF
CDR3 DNA: TGTGCCAGCAGTGAAGTACAGGTGATCGATCAGCCCCAGCATTTT

V gene: TRBV19
J gene: TRBJ1-6
D gene: .
clone size: .
CDR3 protein: CASSMRSYNSPLHF
CDR3 DNA: TGTGCCAGTAGTATGAGATCTTATAATTCACCCCTCCACTTT

V gene: TRBV25-1
J gene: TRBJ2-7
D gene: TRBD2
clone size: .
CDR3 protein: CASDSSSGRIHEQYF
CDR3 DNA: TGTGCCAGTGACTCTTCTAGCGGGAGAATCCACGAGCAGTACTTC

V gene: TRBV18
J gene: TRBJ2-1
D gene: .
clone size: .
CDR3 protein: CASSPFAGDGYNEQFF
CDR3 DNA: TGTGCCAGCTCACCATTTGCAGGAGACGGCTACAATGAGCAGTTCTTC

V gene: TRBV27
J gene: TRBJ1-2
D gene: .
clone size: .
CDR3 protein: CASSLRGAPGYTF
CDR3 DNA: TGTGCCAGCAGTTTAAGGGGGGCGCCAGGCTACACCTTC

V gene: TRBV6-5
J gene: TRBJ1-5
D gene: .
clone size: once
CDR3 protein: CASSYLGGVGQPQHF
CDR3 DNA: TGTGCCAGCAGTTACTTAGGAGGGGTCGGACAGCCCCAGCATTTT

V gene: TRBV7-9
J gene: TRBJ1-1
D gene: .
clone size: .
CDR3 protein: CASSFGAGENTEAFF
CDR3 DNA: TGTGCCAGCAGCTTTGGAGCAGGCGAAAACACTGAAGCTTTCTTT

V gene: TRBV3-1/TRBV3-2
J gene: TRBJ1-1
D gene: .
clone size: .
CDR3 protein: CASSRRGRNTEAFF
CDR3 DNA: TGTGCCAGCAGCCGCAGGGGTCGGAACACTGAAGCTTTCTTT

V gene: TRBV7-9
J gene: TRBJ1-3
D gene: .
clone size: .
CDR3 protein: CASSPLLSSGNTIYF
CDR3 DNA: TGTGCCAGCAGTCCTCTCCTTAGCTCTGGAAACACCATATATTTT

V gene: TRBV2
J gene: TRBJ1-3
D gene: .
clone size: .
CDR3 protein: CASSLQGISGNTIYF
CDR3 DNA: TGTGCCAGCAGCTTACAGGGAATCTCTGGAAACACCATATATTTT

V gene: TRBV6-1
J gene: TRBJ2-7
D gene: .
clone size: .
CDR3 protein: CASSDYKGRLFYEQYF
CDR3 DNA: TGTGCCAGCAGTGATTACAAGGGACGTTTGTTCTACGAGCAGTACTTC

V gene: TRBV12-3/TRBV12-4
J gene: TRBJ1-2
D gene: .
clone size: .
CDR3 protein: CASRKGGVYGYTF
CDR3 DNA: TGTGCCAGCAGAAAGGGGGGTGTTTATGGCTACACCTTC

V gene: TRBV7-2
J gene: TRBJ1-2
D gene: .
clone size: .
CDR3 protein: CASSFYLPSAGGYTF
CDR3 DNA: TGTGCCAGCAGCTTTTATCTCCCTTCAGCTGGCGGCTACACCTTC

V gene: TRBV6-6
J gene: TRBJ1-2
D gene: .
clone size: .
CDR3 protein: CASSYSDRANYGYTF
CDR3 DNA: TGTGCCAGCAGTTACTCCGACAGAGCTAACTATGGCTACACCTTC

V gene: TRBV30
J gene: TRBJ2-7
D gene: TRBD1
clone size: .
CDR3 protein: CAWSPSEDRGPLLYEQYF
CDR3 DNA: TGTGCCTGGAGTCCTAGCGAGGACAGGGGGCCTCTCCTCTACGAGCAGTACTTC

V gene: TRBV29-1
J gene: TRBJ2-1
D gene: .
clone size: .
CDR3 protein: CSGQTGSSYNEQFF
CDR3 DNA: TGCAGCGGCCAAACTGGGAGCTCCTACAATGAGCAGTTCTTC

V gene: TRBV7-9
J gene: TRBJ1-2
D gene: .
clone size: .
CDR3 protein: CASSSTTAGVGYTF
CDR3 DNA: TGTGCCAGCAGCTCCACGACGGCGGGGGTAGGCTACACCTTC

V gene: TRBV9
J gene: TRBJ2-1
D gene: TRBD2
clone size: few
CDR3 protein: CASSVGQRGGNEQFF
CDR3 DNA: TGTGCCAGCAGCGTTGGCCAGCGGGGGGGCAATGAGCAGTTCTTC

V gene: TRBV19
J gene: TRBJ2-1
D gene: TRBD1
clone size: once
CDR3 protein: CASRTTGLFYNEQFF
CDR3 DNA: TGTGCCAGTAGAACGACAGGGCTTTTCTACAATGAGCAGTTCTTC

V gene: TRBV7-8
J gene: TRBJ1-1
D gene: TRBD1
clone size: .
CDR3 protein: CASSATGGRTEAFF
CDR3 DNA: TGTGCCAGCAGCGCAACAGGGGGCCGCACTGAAGCTTTCTTT

V gene: TRBV7-4
J gene: TRBJ2-7
D gene: .
clone size: .
CDR3 protein: CASTGAPYEQYF
CDR3 DNA: TGTGCCAGCACCGGTGCCCCCTACGAGCAGTACTTC

V gene: TRBV5-6
J gene: TRBJ2-1
D gene: .
clone size: .
CDR3 protein: CASSWAGSPYNEQFF
CDR3 DNA: TGTGCCAGCAGCTGGGCAGGGTCCCCCTACAATGAGCAGTTCTTC

V gene: TRBV5-6
J gene: TRBJ1-2
D gene: .
clone size: .
CDR3 protein: CASSLVPARDKGNFYGYTF
CDR3 DNA: TGTGCCAGCAGCTTGGTCCCAGCAAGGGACAAGGGCAACTTCTATGGCTACACCTTC

V gene: TRBV4-1
J gene: TRBJ1-1
D gene: .
clone size: .
CDR3 protein: CASAGGSNTEAFF
CDR3 DNA: TGCGCCAGCGCCGGAGGCTCGAACACTGAAGCTTTCTTT

V gene: TRBV7-2
J gene: TRBJ2-2
D gene: .
clone size: .
CDR3 protein: CASSSPYSTGELFF
CDR3 DNA: TGTGCCAGCAGCTCACCTTACTCGACCGGGGAGCTGTTTTTT

V gene: TRBV14
J gene: TRBJ2-3
D gene: TRBD2
clone size: .
CDR3 protein: CASSQRGARTDTQYF
CDR3 DNA: TGTGCCAGCAGCCAGCGGGGGGCCCGCACAGATACGCAGTATTTT

V gene: TRBV6-5
J gene: TRBJ1-5
D gene: TRBD1
clone size: few
CDR3 protein: CASSLRGTGNQPQHF
CDR3 DNA: TGTGCCAGCAGTCTCCGCGGGACAGGCAATCAGCCCCAGCATTTT

V gene: TRBV13
J gene: TRBJ1-1
D gene: .
clone size: .
CDR3 protein: CASSLEGVNTEAFF
CDR3 DNA: TGTGCCAGCAGCTTAGAGGGGGTTAACACTGAAGCTTTCTTT

V gene: TRBV7-2
J gene: TRBJ1-1
D gene: .
clone size: .
CDR3 protein: CASTPIWAASMNTEAFF
CDR3 DNA: TGTGCCAGCACCCCTATATGGGCCGCTTCTATGAACACTGAAGCTTTCTTT

V gene: TRBV5-1
J gene: TRBJ1-4
D gene: TRBD1
clone size: once
CDR3 protein: CASRERTGPNEKLFF
CDR3 DNA: TGCGCCAGCAGGGAAAGGACAGGGCCTAATGAAAAACTGTTTTTT

V gene: TRBV27
J gene: TRBJ1-1
D gene: .
clone size: .
CDR3 protein: CASSTQYRMNTEAFF
CDR3 DNA: TGTGCCAGCAGTACACAGTATCGGATGAACACTGAAGCTTTCTTT

V gene: TRBV7-8
J gene: TRBJ1-5
D gene: TRBD1
clone size: .
CDR3 protein: CASSRGQSDQPQHF
CDR3 DNA: TGTGCCAGCAGCAGGGGACAGTCCGATCAGCCCCAGCATTTT

V gene: TRBV7-6
J gene: TRBJ1-6
D gene: .
clone size: .
CDR3 protein: CASSFSYNSPLHF
CDR3 DNA: TGTGCCAGCAGCTTCTCCTATAATTCACCCCTCCACTTT

V gene: TRBV6-5
J gene: TRBJ2-1
D gene: .
clone size: .
CDR3 protein: CASSYSTVYNEQFF
CDR3 DNA: TGTGCCAGCAGTTACTCAACAGTGTACAATGAGCAGTTCTTC

V gene: TRBV5-1
J gene: TRBJ1-1
D gene: TRBD1
clone size: .
CDR3 protein: CASSPGLEGAAEAFF
CDR3 DNA: TGCGCCAGCAGCCCCGGACTCGAGGGGGCGGCTGAAGCTTTCTTT

V gene: TRBV2
J gene: TRBJ2-3
D gene: .
clone size: .
CDR3 protein: CASSEEVADTQYF
CDR3 DNA: TGTGCCAGCAGTGAAGAGGTGGCAGATACGCAGTATTTT

V gene: TRBV30
J gene: TRBJ2-7
D gene: .
clone size: .
CDR3 protein: CAHGTAYEQYF
CDR3 DNA: TGTGCCCACGGGACTGCCTACGAGCAGTACTTC

V gene: TRBV21-1
J gene: TRBJ1-1
D gene: .
clone size: .
CDR3 protein: CASSKRGQVLIGYTEAFF
CDR3 DNA: TGTGCCAGCAGCAAAAGAGGACAGGTCCTAATAGGGTACACTGAAGCTTTCTTT

V gene: TRBV7-9
J gene: TRBJ1-2
D gene: .
clone size: .
CDR3 protein: CASSLDRANYGYTF
CDR3 DNA: TGTGCCAGCAGCTTAGATCGGGCCAACTATGGCTACACCTTC

V gene: TRBV11-2
J gene: TRBJ2-7
D gene: TRBD2
clone size: .
CDR3 protein: CASSVGTSGRINYEQYF
CDR3 DNA: TGTGCCAGCAGCGTGGGGACTAGCGGGAGGATTAACTACGAGCAGTACTTC

V gene: TRBV6-5
J gene: TRBJ2-3
D gene: .
clone size: .
CDR3 protein: CASSYASTDTQYF
CDR3 DNA: TGTGCCAGCAGTTATGCTAGCACAGATACGCAGTATTTT